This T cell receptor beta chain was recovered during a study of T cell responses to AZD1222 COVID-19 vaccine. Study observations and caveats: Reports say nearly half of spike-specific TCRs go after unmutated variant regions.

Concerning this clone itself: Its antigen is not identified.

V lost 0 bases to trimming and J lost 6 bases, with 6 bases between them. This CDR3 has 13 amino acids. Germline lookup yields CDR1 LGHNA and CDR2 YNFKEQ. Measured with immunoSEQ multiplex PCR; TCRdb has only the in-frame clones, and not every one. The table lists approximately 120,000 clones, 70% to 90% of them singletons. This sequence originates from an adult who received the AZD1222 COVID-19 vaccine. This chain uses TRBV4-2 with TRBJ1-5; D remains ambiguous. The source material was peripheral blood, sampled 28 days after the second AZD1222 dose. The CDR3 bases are TGTGCCAGCAGCCAAGAGGAAGGTCAGCCCCAGCATTTT. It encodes CASSQEEGQPQHF.